This T cell receptor (beta chain) was identified in a study of shared clonotypes between healthy human individuals. Original analysis: ImmunoSEQ junction-only sequences lacked quality scores, so their filtering differed. Sequencing was performed with immunoSEQ multiplex PCR; in TCRdb, only in-frame clones are kept and a portion is missing. V, J and clone size derive from that table, while D and trimming were established from the DNA sequence. The repertoire includes about 2.4 million clones, approximately 92% of them detected once, and around 0.15% sits in the top ten. Healthy HIV-negative adults with no recent acute infections or vaccinations were recruited as donors. Sequenced: naive CD4+ T cells sorted from blood. Described subset: CD45RA+ positively selected. This receptor was obtained from a man aged 18-30 years in good health.

CDR3 in amino acids: CASSSRLAGGTDTQYF. The CDR3 nucleotides read TGTGCCAGCAGCTCGAGACTAGCGGGAGGCACAGATACGCAGTATTTT. V and J are TRBV5-4 and TRBJ2-3, with 12 bases lining up with TRBD2. CDR1 SGHNT and CDR2 YYREEE come from the germline V gene (reference sequence). With 3 bases clipped from V and 1 base from J, the junction kept 3 bases outside the gene matches. This CDR3 is 16 amino acids long.